This T cell receptor beta chain was obtained from a study of blood T cell repertoires in COVID-19. Study-level information: Sources were T cells, B-cell-depleted T cells, or PBMCs; the material itself was cDNA or gDNA.

Seattle patient enrollment occurred during active infection, with longitudinal follow-up thereafter. CDR3 length: 15 amino acids. The V gene's germline CDR1 is LGHNA and CDR2 YSLEER. V shed 4 bases, J shed 2 bases, and the junction held 6 bases outside the gene matches. In the authors' workflow: Nucleated cell number was recorded as an estimate derived from reference gene primer amplification. The table came from immunoSEQ multiplex PCR; TCRdb's copy has only in-frame clones and leaves some out. Clone size and the V and J calls come from that table; the DNA yielded D and trimming. The top ten clones hold roughly 6.1% of a sample with more than 250,000 clones, about nine tenths of them seen once. This clone was recorded once.

This chain joins TRBV4-3 and TRBJ2-7; TRBD2 agrees at 9 bases. Sequenced input: peripheral blood. This TCR derives from a woman in her 50s with COVID-19, enrolled during active disease. The CDR3 is CASSREAGGPYEQYF. In DNA form, the CDR3 reads TGCGCCAGCAGCCGGGAAGCGGGAGGTCCCTACGAGCAGTACTTC.